These T cell receptor beta chains were read from a single sample in a study of blood T cell repertoires in COVID-19. Method: immunoSEQ multiplex PCR; TCRdb's copy keeps in-frame clones and lacks some. The sample carries tens of thousands of clones, roughly 87% recorded once. Sequenced: peripheral blood. These receptors all come from a human donor with active COVID-19. The donor label of this sample is uncertain. Both conserved end residues are part of each CDR3. The order of the fields is V gene, D gene, clone size, J gene, CDR3 protein, CDR3 DNA. The D gene is left open where the match is weak. Clone size is given for some rows only: seen once, a few or many times, or a class if the clone is expanded.

v_gene: TRBV13
d_gene: TRBD1
abundance: -
j_gene: TRBJ1-3
CDR3aa: CASSLRDRAGNTIYF
CDR3nt: TGTGCCAGCAGCCTCCGGGACAGGGCTGGAAACACCATATATTTT

v_gene: TRBV6-6
d_gene: TRBD2
abundance: -
j_gene: TRBJ2-2
CDR3aa: CASNAAGGQAGELFF
CDR3nt: TGTGCCAGCAACGCAGCGGGGGGGCAGGCCGGGGAGCTGTTTTTT

v_gene: TRBV4-3
d_gene: -
abundance: once
j_gene: TRBJ1-4
CDR3aa: CASSQDWGLPNEKLFF
CDR3nt: TGCGCCAGCAGCCAAGATTGGGGACTACCGAATGAAAAACTGTTTTTT

v_gene: TRBV6-5
d_gene: -
abundance: -
j_gene: TRBJ1-1
CDR3aa: CASSSLGTGTEAFF
CDR3nt: TGTGCCAGCAGTTCCTTGGGAACAGGGACTGAAGCTTTCTTT

v_gene: TRBV5-4
d_gene: TRBD1
abundance: once
j_gene: TRBJ2-5
CDR3aa: CASTRQGTETQYF
CDR3nt: TGTGCCAGCACTAGACAGGGAACGGAGACCCAGTACTTC

v_gene: TRBV27
d_gene: -
abundance: -
j_gene: TRBJ1-5
CDR3aa: CASSFWGSNQPQHF
CDR3nt: TGTGCCAGCAGTTTCTGGGGCAGCAATCAGCCCCAGCATTTT

v_gene: TRBV5-5
d_gene: TRBD1
abundance: -
j_gene: TRBJ1-5
CDR3aa: CASSSFGQGNQPQHF
CDR3nt: TGTGCCAGCAGCTCGTTTGGACAGGGGAATCAGCCCCAGCATTTT

v_gene: TRBV10-2
d_gene: -
abundance: -
j_gene: TRBJ1-2
CDR3aa: CASSSPDGVNYGYTF
CDR3nt: TGCGCCAGCAGTAGCCCAGACGGAGTAAACTATGGCTACACCTTC

v_gene: TRBV4-3
d_gene: TRBD1
abundance: few
j_gene: TRBJ1-1
CDR3aa: CASSRGTGGPTEAFF
CDR3nt: TGCGCCAGCAGCCGCGGCACAGGGGGCCCGACTGAAGCTTTCTTT

v_gene: TRBV9
d_gene: TRBD1
abundance: -
j_gene: TRBJ1-2
CDR3aa: CASSASRDSSNYGYTF
CDR3nt: TGTGCCAGCAGCGCCAGCCGGGACAGTTCGAACTATGGCTACACCTTC

v_gene: TRBV18
d_gene: -
abundance: -
j_gene: TRBJ2-7
CDR3aa: CASSPGRGDSYEQYF
CDR3nt: TGTGCCAGCTCACCAGGCAGGGGAGACTCCTACGAGCAGTACTTC

v_gene: TRBV7-3
d_gene: TRBD2
abundance: -
j_gene: TRBJ2-4
CDR3aa: CASSYGLAGKNIQYF
CDR3nt: TGTGCCAGCAGTTATGGACTAGCGGGGAAAAACATTCAGTACTTC

v_gene: TRBV19
d_gene: -
abundance: -
j_gene: TRBJ2-2
CDR3aa: CASSIPHRASSTGELFF
CDR3nt: TGTGCCAGTAGTATTCCCCACAGGGCTTCCTCGACCGGGGAGCTGTTTTTT

v_gene: TRBV7-9
d_gene: -
abundance: -
j_gene: TRBJ2-1
CDR3aa: CASSLNSYNEQFF
CDR3nt: TGTGCCAGCAGCTTAAACAGTTACAATGAGCAGTTCTTC

v_gene: TRBV7-6
d_gene: -
abundance: -
j_gene: TRBJ2-2
CDR3aa: CASSPLSGGAAGELFF
CDR3nt: TGTGCCAGCAGCCCCCTTTCTGGGGGCGCGGCCGGGGAGCTGTTTTTT

v_gene: TRBV24-1
d_gene: TRBD1
abundance: -
j_gene: TRBJ2-5
CDR3aa: CAARDRVLETQYF
CDR3nt: TGTGCCGCCCGAGACAGGGTATTAGAGACCCAGTACTTC

v_gene: TRBV6-2/TRBV6-3
d_gene: -
abundance: -
j_gene: TRBJ2-5
CDR3aa: CASSRPGTSQETQYF
CDR3nt: TGTGCCAGCAGTCGGCCCGGGACTTCCCAAGAGACCCAGTACTTC

v_gene: TRBV10-3
d_gene: TRBD1
abundance: -
j_gene: TRBJ1-1
CDR3aa: CAISGGQTEAFF
CDR3nt: TGTGCCATCAGTGGGGGACAGACTGAAGCTTTCTTT

v_gene: TRBV7-3
d_gene: -
abundance: -
j_gene: TRBJ2-1
CDR3aa: CASSLVGSSYNEQFF
CDR3nt: TGTGCCAGCAGCTTAGTGGGGAGCTCCTACAATGAGCAGTTCTTC

v_gene: TRBV6-5
d_gene: -
abundance: once
j_gene: TRBJ1-3
CDR3aa: CALTSGNTIYF
CDR3nt: TGTGCCCTGACGTCAGGGAACACCATATATTTT

v_gene: TRBV19
d_gene: -
abundance: -
j_gene: TRBJ2-1
CDR3aa: CASSIPGFNEQFF
CDR3nt: TGTGCCAGTAGTATCCCAGGATTCAATGAGCAGTTCTTC

v_gene: TRBV19
d_gene: -
abundance: -
j_gene: TRBJ1-2
CDR3aa: CASSFGVNYGYTF
CDR3nt: TGTGCCAGTAGTTTCGGGGTGAACTATGGCTACACCTTC

v_gene: TRBV7-2
d_gene: -
abundance: -
j_gene: TRBJ2-1
CDR3aa: CASSLRGGAVEQFF
CDR3nt: TGTGCCAGCAGCTTAAGGGGCGGAGCCGTCGAGCAGTTCTTC

v_gene: TRBV28
d_gene: -
abundance: -
j_gene: TRBJ2-2
CDR3aa: CASSNQGPTGELFF
CDR3nt: TGTGCCAGCAGTAACCAGGGGCCGACCGGGGAGCTGTTTTTT

v_gene: TRBV21-1
d_gene: -
abundance: -
j_gene: TRBJ2-3
CDR3aa: CASSRGTSHYSQYF
CDR3nt: TGTGCCAGCAGCCGAGGGACTAGCCACTACTCGCAGTATTTT